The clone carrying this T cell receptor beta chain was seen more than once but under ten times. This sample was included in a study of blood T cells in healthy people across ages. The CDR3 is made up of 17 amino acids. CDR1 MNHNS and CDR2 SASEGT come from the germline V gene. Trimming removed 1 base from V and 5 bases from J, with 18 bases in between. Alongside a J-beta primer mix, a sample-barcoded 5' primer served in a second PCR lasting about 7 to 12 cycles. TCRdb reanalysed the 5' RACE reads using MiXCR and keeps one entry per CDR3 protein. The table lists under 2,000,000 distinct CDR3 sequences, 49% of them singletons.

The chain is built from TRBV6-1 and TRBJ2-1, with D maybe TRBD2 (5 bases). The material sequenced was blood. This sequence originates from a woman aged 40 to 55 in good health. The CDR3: CASSEDGKGKVNNEQFF. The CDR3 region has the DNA TGTGCCAGCAGTGAAGACGGGAAAGGGAAGGTAAACAATGAGCAGTTCTTC.